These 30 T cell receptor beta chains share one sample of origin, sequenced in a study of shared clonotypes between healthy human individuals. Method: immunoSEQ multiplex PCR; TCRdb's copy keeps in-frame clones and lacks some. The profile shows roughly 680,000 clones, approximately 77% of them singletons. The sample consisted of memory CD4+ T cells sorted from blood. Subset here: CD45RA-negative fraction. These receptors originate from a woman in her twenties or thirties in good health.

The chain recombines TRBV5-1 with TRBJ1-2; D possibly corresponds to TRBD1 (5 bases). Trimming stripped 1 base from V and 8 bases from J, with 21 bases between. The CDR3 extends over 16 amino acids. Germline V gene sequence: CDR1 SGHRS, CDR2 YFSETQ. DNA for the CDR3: TGCGCCAGCAGCTTGAACGGTGAGAGGGGCGCCGGAGGCTACACCTTC. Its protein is CASSLNGERGAGGYTF.

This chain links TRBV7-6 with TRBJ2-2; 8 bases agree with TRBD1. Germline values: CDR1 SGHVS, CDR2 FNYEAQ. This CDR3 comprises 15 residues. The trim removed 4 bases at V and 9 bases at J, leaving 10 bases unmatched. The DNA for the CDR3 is TGTGCCAGCAGCTCCCTGACAGGGGCGCATCGGGAGCTGTTTTTT. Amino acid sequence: CASSSLTGAHRELFF.

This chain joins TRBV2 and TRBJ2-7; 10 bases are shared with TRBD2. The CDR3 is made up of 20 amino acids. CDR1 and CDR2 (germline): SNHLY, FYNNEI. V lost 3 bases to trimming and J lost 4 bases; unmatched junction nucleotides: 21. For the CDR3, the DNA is TGTGCCAGCAGTGAGTTTACAGGGGCGCAGAAAGGACTAGCGGTATACGAGCAGTACTTC. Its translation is CASSEFTGAQKGLAVYEQYF.

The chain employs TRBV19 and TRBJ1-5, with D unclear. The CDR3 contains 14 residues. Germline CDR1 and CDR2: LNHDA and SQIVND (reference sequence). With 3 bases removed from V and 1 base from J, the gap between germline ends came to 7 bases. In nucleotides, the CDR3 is TGTGCCAGTAGTATTGTCCGGAGCAATCAGCCCCAGCATTTT. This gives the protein CASSIVRSNQPQHF. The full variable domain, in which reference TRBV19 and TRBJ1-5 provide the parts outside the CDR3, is DGGITQSPKYLFRKEGQNVTLSCEQNLNHDAMYWYRQDPGQGLRLIYYSQIVNDFQKGDIAEGYSVSREKKESFPLTVTSAQKNPTAFYLCASSIVRSNQPQHFGDGTRLSIL.

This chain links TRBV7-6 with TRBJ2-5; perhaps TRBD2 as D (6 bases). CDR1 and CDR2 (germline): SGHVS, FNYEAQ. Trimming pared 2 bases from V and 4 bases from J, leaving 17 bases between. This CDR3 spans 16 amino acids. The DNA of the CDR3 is TGTGCCAGCAGCTTAAGGCCCCGAACTAGCCTAGAGACCCAGTACTTC. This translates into CASSLRPRTSLETQYF.

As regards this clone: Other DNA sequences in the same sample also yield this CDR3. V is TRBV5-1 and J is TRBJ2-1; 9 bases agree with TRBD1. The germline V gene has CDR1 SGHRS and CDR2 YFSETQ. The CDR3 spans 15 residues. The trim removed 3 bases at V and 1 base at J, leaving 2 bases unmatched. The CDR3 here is CASSSDRGSYNEQFF. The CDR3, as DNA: TGCGCCAGCAGCTCCGACAGGGGGTCCTACAATGAGCAGTTCTTC.

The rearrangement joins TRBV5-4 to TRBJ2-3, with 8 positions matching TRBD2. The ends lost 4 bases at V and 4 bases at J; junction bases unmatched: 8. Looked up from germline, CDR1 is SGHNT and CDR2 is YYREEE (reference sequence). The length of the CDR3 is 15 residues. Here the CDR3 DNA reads TGTGCCAGCAGCCCCGGGCCCGGGGGGGCAGATACGCAGTATTTT. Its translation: CASSPGPGGADTQYF.

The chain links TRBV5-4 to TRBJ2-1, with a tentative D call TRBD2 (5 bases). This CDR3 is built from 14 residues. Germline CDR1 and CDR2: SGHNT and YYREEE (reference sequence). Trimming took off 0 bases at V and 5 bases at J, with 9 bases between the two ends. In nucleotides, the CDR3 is TGTGCCAGCAGCTTGGCTCGGGGTGACAATGAGCAGTTCTTC. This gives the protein CASSLARGDNEQFF.

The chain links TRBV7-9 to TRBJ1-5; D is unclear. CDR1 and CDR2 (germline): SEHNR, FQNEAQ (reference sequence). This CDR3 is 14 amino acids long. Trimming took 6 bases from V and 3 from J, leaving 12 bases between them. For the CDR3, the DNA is TGTGCCAGCAGTTATGGCCGAACCAATCAGCCCCAGCATTTT. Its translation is CASSYGRTNQPQHF.

CDR3 sequence (DNA): TGTGCCAGCAGCATGACTAGCGGAACCATGGAGCAGTTCTTC. It codes for CASSMTSGTMEQFF. This chain uses TRBV7-9 with TRBJ2-1; TRBD2 matches 9 bases. Per the germline V gene, CDR1 is SEHNR and CDR2 is FQNEAQ (reference sequence). The CDR3 loop spans 14 amino acids. Germline trimming cut 5 bases from V and 10 bases from J; bases unmatched to any gene: 9.

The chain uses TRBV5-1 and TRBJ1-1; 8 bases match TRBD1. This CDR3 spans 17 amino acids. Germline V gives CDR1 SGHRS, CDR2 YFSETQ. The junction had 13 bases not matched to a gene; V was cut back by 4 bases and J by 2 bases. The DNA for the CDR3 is TGCGCCAGCAGCCTAAGGGGGCAGGGGGCGGGTAACACTGAAGCTTTCTTT. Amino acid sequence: CASSLRGQGAGNTEAFF.

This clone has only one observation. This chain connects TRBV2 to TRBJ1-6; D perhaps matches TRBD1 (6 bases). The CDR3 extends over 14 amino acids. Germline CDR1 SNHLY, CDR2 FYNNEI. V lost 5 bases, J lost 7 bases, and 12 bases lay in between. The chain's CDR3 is CASSPDGQNSPLHF. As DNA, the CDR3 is TGTGCCAGCAGTCCAGATGGACAGAATTCACCCCTCCACTTT.

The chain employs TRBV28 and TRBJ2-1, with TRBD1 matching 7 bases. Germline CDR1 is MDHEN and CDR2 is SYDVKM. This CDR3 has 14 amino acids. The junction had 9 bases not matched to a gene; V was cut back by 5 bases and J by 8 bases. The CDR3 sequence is CASSTRQGLYEQFF. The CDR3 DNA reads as TGTGCCAGCAGTACCCGACAGGGTTTATATGAGCAGTTCTTC. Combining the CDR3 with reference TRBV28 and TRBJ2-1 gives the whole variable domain DVKVTQSSRYLVKRTGEKVFLECVQDMDHENMFWYRQDPGLGLRLIYFSYDVKMKEKGDIPEGYSVSREKKERFSLILESASTNQTSMYLCASSTRQGLYEQFFGPGTRLTVL.

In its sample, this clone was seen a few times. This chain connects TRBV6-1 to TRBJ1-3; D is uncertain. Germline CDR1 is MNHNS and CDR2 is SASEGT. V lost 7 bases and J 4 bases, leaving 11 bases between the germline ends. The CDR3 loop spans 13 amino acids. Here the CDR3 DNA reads TGTGCCAGCACCCGGGCTTGGGGAAACACCATATATTTT. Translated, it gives CASTRAWGNTIYF.

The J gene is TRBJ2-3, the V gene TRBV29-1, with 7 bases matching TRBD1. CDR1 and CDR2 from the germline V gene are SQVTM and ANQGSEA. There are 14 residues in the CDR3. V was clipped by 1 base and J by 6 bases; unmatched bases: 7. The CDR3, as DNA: TGCAGCGTTGAAGGGGGCAGGGGGTTGGATACGCAGTATTTT. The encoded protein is CSVEGGRGLDTQYF.

Here the CDR3 DNA reads TGTGCCAGCAGTCCCCCGGGACGGAGGAAAGAGACCCAGTACTTC. Encoded protein: CASSPPGRRKETQYF. The V and J genes are TRBV28 and TRBJ2-5; D possibly matches TRBD1 or TRBD2 (5 bases each). Trimming removed 5 bases from V and 3 bases from J, with 16 bases in between. In germline, CDR1 is MDHEN, CDR2 SYDVKM. The CDR3 runs 15 residues.

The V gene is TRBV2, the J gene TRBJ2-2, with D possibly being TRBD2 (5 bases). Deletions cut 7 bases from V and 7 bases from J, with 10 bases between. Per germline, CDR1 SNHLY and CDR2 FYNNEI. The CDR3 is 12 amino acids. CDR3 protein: CASTGRGGELFF. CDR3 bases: TGTGCCAGCACCGGACGGGGCGGGGAGCTGTTTTTT.

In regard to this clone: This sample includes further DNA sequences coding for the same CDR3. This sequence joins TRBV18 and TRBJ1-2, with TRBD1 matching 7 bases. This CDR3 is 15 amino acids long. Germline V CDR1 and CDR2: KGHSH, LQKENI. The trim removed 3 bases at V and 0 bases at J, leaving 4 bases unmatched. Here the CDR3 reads CASSPGTEANYGYTF. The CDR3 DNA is TGTGCCAGCTCACCGGGGACAGAAGCTAACTATGGCTACACCTTC.

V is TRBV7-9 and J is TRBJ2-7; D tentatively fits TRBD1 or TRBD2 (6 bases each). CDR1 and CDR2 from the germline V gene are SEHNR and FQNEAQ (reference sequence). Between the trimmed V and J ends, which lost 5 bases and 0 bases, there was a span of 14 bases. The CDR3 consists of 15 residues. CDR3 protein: CASSTGAELSYEQYF. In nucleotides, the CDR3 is TGTGCCAGCAGCACGGGGGCGGAACTCTCCTACGAGCAGTACTTC. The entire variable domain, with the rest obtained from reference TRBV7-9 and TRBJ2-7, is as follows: DTGVSQNPRHKITKRGQNVTFRCDPISEHNRLYWYRQTLGQGPEFLTYFQNEAQLEKSRLLSDRFSAERPKGSFSTLEIQRTEQGDSAMYLCASSTGAELSYEQYFGPGTRLTVT.

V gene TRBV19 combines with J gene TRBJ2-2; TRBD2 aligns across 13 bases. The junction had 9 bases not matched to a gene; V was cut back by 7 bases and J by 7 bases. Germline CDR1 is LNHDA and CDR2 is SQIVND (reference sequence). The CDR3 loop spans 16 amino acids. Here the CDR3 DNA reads TGTGCCAGTAAGGGACTAGCGGGATGGCGGAGCGGGGAGCTGTTTTTT. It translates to CASKGLAGWRSGELFF.

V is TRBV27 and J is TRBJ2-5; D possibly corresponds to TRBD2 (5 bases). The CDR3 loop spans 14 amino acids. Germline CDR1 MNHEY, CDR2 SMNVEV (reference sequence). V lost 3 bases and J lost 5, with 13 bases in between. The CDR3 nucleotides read TGTGCCAGCAGTTTGGCCCGACGCGGGGAGACCCAGTACTTC. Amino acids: CASSLARRGETQYF.

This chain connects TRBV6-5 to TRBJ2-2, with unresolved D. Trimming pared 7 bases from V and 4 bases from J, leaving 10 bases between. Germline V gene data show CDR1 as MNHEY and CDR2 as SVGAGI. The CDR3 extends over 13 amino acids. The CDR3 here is CASTLRTTGELFF. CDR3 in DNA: TGTGCCAGCACCCTAAGAACCACCGGGGAGCTGTTTTTT.

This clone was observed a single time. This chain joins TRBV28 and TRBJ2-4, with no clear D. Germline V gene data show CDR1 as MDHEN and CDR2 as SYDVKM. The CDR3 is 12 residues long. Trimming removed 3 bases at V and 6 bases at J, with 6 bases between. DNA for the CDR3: TGTGCCAGCAGTTTTAGTCCAAACATTCAGTACTTC. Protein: CASSFSPNIQYF.

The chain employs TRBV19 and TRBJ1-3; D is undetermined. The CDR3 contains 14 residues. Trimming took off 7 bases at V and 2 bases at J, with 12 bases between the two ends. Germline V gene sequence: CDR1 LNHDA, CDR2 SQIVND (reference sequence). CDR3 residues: CASTLRRPGNTIYF. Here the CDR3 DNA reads TGTGCCAGTACCCTACGTCGTCCTGGAAACACCATATATTTT.

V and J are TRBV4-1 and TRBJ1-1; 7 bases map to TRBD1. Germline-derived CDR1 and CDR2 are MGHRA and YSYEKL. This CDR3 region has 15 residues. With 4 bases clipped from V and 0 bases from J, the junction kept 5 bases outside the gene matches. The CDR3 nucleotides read TGCGCCAGCAGCCTTCGGGACAGTTTGAACACTGAAGCTTTCTTT. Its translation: CASSLRDSLNTEAFF.

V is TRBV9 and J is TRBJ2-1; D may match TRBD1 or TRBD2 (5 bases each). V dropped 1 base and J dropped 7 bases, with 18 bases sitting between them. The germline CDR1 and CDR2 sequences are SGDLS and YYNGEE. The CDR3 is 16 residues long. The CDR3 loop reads CASSVKGTPPRNEQFF. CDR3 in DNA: TGTGCCAGCAGCGTAAAAGGGACCCCACCGAGGAATGAGCAGTTCTTC.

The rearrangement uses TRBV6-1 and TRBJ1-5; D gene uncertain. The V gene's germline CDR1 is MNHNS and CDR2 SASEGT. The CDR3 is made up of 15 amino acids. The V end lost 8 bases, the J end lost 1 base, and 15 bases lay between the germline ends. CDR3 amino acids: CASSTVGRSNQPQHF. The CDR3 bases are TGTGCCAGCTCTACCGTAGGGAGGAGCAATCAGCCCCAGCATTTT.

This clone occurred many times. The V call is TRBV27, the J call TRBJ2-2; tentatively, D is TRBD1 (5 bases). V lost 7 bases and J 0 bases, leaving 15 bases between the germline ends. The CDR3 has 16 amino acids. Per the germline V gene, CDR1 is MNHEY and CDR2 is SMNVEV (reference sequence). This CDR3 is CASTRQLQPNTGELFF. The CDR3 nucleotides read TGTGCCAGCACTCGACAGCTACAACCGAACACCGGGGAGCTGTTTTTT.

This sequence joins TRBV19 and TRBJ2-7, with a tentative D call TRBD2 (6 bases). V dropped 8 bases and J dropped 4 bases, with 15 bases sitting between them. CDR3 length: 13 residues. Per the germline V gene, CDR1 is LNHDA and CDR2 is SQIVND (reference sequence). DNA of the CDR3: TGTGCCAGTTATAGGAGGGAAGGGTACGAGCAGTACTTC. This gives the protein CASYRREGYEQYF.

CDR3 residues: CASSGSLGLTSYEQYF. The CDR3 DNA reads as TGTGCCAGCAGCGGCTCCCTTGGACTAACCTCCTACGAGCAGTACTTC. This chain uses TRBV2 with TRBJ2-7; tentative D call: TRBD2 (6 bases). V was pared by 6 bases and J by 0 bases, with 18 bases between. Germline loops: CDR1 SNHLY, CDR2 FYNNEI. CDR3 length: 16 amino acids.